A selection of T cell receptor beta chains follows, all from one sample in a study of blood T cell repertoires in COVID-19. Sequencing was performed with immunoSEQ multiplex PCR; in TCRdb, only in-frame clones are kept and a portion is missing. The table lists nearly 65,000 clones, around 80% of them singletons. Sequencing used peripheral blood. The receptor set was obtained from a human donor in a cohort sampled during active COVID-19. The CDR3 runs from the conserved cysteine through the conserved F or W. The order of the fields is V gene, CDR3 protein.

V gene: TRBV29-1
CDR3 protein: CSVRSSSGSTYNEQFF

V gene: TRBV5-6
CDR3 protein: CASSSISYEQFF

V gene: TRBV4-1
CDR3 protein: CASSQVLPGLKGNEQYF

V gene: TRBV11-1
CDR3 protein: CASSYGQDYTIYF

V gene: TRBV5-8
CDR3 protein: CASSQPVEAFF

V gene: TRBV7-2
CDR3 protein: CASSLTGFSTEAFF

V gene: TRBV9
CDR3 protein: CASSVRLAGRNEQFF

V gene: TRBV29-1
CDR3 protein: CSVGTRGVYEQYF

V gene: TRBV6-6
CDR3 protein: CASSPLQSYTF

V gene: TRBV4-1
CDR3 protein: CASSQERGGPVEEQYF

V gene: TRBV27
CDR3 protein: CASSPAPRGGDEQFF

V gene: TRBV7-2
CDR3 protein: CASSSIQVVQPQHF

V gene: TRBV19
CDR3 protein: CASSRDVPDSGNQPQHF

V gene: TRBV10-3
CDR3 protein: CAISESDTYNEQFF

V gene: TRBV7-9
CDR3 protein: CASSLGTTMQYF

V gene: TRBV12-3/TRBV12-4
CDR3 protein: CASSQGTEAFF

V gene: TRBV4-2
CDR3 protein: CASSLEGPQETQYF

V gene: TRBV19
CDR3 protein: CASQMTGGIYEQYF

V gene: TRBV28
CDR3 protein: CASSLRGEKLFF

V gene: TRBV4-1
CDR3 protein: CASSHPARDPGNTIYF

V gene: TRBV5-4
CDR3 protein: CASSLVGGLNNEQFF

V gene: TRBV6-5
CDR3 protein: CASSYSASGYSYEQYF

V gene: TRBV5-1
CDR3 protein: CASSLTRSQTNTEAFF